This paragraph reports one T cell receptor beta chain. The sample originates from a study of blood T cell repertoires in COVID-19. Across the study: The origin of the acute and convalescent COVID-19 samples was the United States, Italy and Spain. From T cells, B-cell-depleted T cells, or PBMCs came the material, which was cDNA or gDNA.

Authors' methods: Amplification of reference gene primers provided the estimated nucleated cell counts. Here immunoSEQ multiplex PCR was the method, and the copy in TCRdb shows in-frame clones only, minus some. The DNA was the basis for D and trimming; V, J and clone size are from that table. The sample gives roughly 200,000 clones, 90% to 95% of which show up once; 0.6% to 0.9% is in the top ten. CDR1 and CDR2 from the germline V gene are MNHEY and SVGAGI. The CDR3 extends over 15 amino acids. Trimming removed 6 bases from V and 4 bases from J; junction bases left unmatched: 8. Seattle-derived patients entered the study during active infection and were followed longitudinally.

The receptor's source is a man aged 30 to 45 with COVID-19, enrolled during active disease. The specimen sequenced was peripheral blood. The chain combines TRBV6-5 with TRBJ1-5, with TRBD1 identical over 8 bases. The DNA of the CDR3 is TGTGCCAGCAGGGTGACAGGGGATGGAAATCAGCCCCAGCATTTT. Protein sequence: CASRVTGDGNQPQHF.